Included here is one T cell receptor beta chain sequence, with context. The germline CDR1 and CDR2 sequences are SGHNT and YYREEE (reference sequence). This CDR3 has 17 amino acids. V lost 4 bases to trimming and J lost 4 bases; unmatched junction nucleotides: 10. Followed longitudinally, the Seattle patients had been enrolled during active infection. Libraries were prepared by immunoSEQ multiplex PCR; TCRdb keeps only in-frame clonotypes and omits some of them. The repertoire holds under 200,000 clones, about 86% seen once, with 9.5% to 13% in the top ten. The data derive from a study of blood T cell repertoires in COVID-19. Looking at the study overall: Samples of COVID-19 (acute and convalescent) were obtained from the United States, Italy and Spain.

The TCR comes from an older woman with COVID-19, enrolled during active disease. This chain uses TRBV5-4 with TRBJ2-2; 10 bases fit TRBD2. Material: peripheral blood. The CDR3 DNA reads TGTGCCAGCAGCCCCCCGGGGATAGCGGGAGGCACCGGGGAGCTGTTTTTT. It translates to CASSPPGIAGGTGELFF.